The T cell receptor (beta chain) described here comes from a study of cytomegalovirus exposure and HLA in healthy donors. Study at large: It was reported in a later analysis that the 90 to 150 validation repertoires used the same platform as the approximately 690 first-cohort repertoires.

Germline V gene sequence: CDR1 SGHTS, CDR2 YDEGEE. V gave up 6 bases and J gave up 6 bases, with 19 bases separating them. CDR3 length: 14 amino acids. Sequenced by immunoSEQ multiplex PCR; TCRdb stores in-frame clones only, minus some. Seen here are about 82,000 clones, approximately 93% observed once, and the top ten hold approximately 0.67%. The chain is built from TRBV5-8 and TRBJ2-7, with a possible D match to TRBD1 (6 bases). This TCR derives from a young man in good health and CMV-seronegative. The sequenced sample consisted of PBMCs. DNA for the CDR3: TGTGCCAGCACCGCGACAGGAGGTATAAGCGAGCAGTACTTC. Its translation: CASTATGGISEQYF.